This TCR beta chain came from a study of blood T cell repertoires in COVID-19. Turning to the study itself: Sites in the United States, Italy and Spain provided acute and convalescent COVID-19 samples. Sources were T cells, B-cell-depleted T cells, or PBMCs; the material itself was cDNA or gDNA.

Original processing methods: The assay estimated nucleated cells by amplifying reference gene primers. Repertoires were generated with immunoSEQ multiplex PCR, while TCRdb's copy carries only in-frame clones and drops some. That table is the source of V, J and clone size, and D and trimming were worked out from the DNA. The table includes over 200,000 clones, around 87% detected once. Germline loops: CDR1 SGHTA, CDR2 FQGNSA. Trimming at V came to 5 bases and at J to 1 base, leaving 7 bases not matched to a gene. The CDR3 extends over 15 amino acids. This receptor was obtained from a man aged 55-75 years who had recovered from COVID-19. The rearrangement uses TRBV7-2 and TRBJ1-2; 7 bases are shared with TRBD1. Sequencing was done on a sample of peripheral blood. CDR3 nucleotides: TGTGCCAGCAGCCTCGACAGGGTGAATAACTATGGCTACACCTTC. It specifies CASSLDRVNNYGYTF.